Listed here are 20 T cell receptor beta chains from one sample, sequenced in a study of cytomegalovirus exposure and HLA in healthy donors. The PCR contained 60 Vbeta and 13 Jbeta primers. The repertoire was sequenced with immunoSEQ multiplex PCR; TCRdb's copy has only in-frame clones and lacks some. The table includes over 95,000 clones, about 78% detected once. Specimen: PBMCs. The receptors derive from a man aged 35 to 55 in good health and CMV-seronegative.

This chain uses TRBV7-2 with TRBJ2-1; TRBD2 aligns across 8 bases. From germline, CDR1 is SGHTA and CDR2 FQGNSA. This CDR3 contains 14 residues. With 8 bases clipped from V and 6 bases from J, the junction kept 9 bases outside the gene matches. CDR3 loop: CASGTGTRANEQFF. DNA of the CDR3: TGTGCCAGCGGTACGGGGACTAGGGCCAATGAGCAGTTCTTC. The entire variable domain, with the rest obtained from reference TRBV7-2 and TRBJ2-1, is as follows: GAGVSQSPSNKVTEKGKDVELRCDPISGHTALYWYRQSLGQGLEFLIYFQGNSAPDKSGLPSDRFSAERTGGSVSTLTIQRTQQEDSAVYLCASGTGTRANEQFFGPGTRLTVL.

The chain has TRBV9 and TRBJ1-5; D is unclear. Germline-derived CDR1 and CDR2 are SGDLS and YYNGEE. With 4 bases removed from V and 5 bases from J, the gap between germline ends came to 13 bases. There are 14 residues in the CDR3. The chain's CDR3 is CASSPGSLHQPQHF. The CDR3 coding sequence is TGTGCCAGCAGCCCAGGTAGTCTCCATCAGCCCCAGCATTTT.

The gene calls are TRBV5-4 and TRBJ1-2; tentatively, D is TRBD1 (5 bases). The V end lost 3 bases, the J end lost 2 bases, and 11 bases lay between the germline ends. Germline V gives CDR1 SGHNT, CDR2 YYREEE (reference sequence). This CDR3 comprises 14 residues. In nucleotides, the CDR3 is TGTGCCAGCAGCTCCCAGGGAGGCAACTATGGCTACACCTTC. As protein: CASSSQGGNYGYTF.

This sequence joins TRBV7-3 and TRBJ1-1; D possibly corresponds to TRBD1 (5 bases). V was clipped by 2 bases and J by 4 bases, with 8 bases between them. This CDR3 contains 13 residues. Germline-derived CDR1 and CDR2 are SGHTA and FQGTGA. In nucleotides, the CDR3 is TGTGCCAGCAGCTTACTCAGGGCCACTGAAGCTTTCTTT. It encodes CASSLLRATEAFF.

The chain uses TRBV5-1 and TRBJ2-1, with 11 bases that match TRBD1. Germline V gene sequence: CDR1 SGHRS, CDR2 YFSETQ. This CDR3 region has 15 residues. V trimming: 3 bases; J trimming: 4 bases; junction bases outside the gene matches: 3. CDR3 DNA sequence: TGCGCCAGCAGCTGGGGGACAGGGGGGTACAATGAGCAGTTCTTC. The encoded protein is CASSWGTGGYNEQFF.

V and J are TRBV18 and TRBJ1-1; D unresolved. Germline CDR1 reads KGHSH; CDR2 reads LQKENI. The CDR3 extends over 13 amino acids. Trimming left V 1 base short and J 7 bases short, with 10 bases between. This CDR3 reads CASSPQTGNEAFF. The CDR3 DNA is TGTGCCAGCTCACCACAGACGGGGAATGAAGCTTTCTTT.

The chain is built from TRBV5-1 and TRBJ2-7, with TRBD1 matching over 9 bases. The CDR3 extends over 18 amino acids. Per the germline V gene, CDR1 is SGHRS and CDR2 is YFSETQ. With 0 bases clipped from V and 0 bases from J, the junction kept 10 bases outside the gene matches. CDR3 DNA sequence: TGCGCCAGCAGCTTGGAGGCCGGGGGACAGGGAAGCTCCTACGAGCAGTACTTC. This translates into CASSLEAGGQGSSYEQYF.

J is TRBJ1-4 and V is TRBV7-9; D perhaps matches TRBD1 (5 bases). V shed 11 bases and J shed 7 bases, with 11 bases lying between them. There are 11 residues in the CDR3. Germline CDR1 SEHNR, CDR2 FQNEAQ (reference sequence). The CDR3 DNA sequence: TGTGCCGGACAAGCGGGTGAAAAACTGTTTTTT. It codes for CAGQAGEKLFF.

J is TRBJ1-1 and V is TRBV2; D remains unclear. The CDR3 runs to 13 residues. CDR1 SNHLY and CDR2 FYNNEI come from the germline V gene. V lost 6 bases and J 0 bases, leaving 8 bases between the germline ends. CDR3 in DNA: TGTGCCAGCAGGGGCACAGTGAACACTGAAGCTTTCTTT. It yields the protein CASRGTVNTEAFF.

The chain joins TRBV19 to TRBJ2-7, with 12 bases fitting TRBD2. V lost 6 bases, J lost 0 bases, and 9 bases stayed unmatched. CDR1 is LNHDA, CDR2 SQIVND, per germline (reference sequence). The CDR3 spans 17 residues. CDR3 sequence reads: CASSNGLAGWGSYEQYF. In DNA form, the CDR3 reads TGTGCCAGTAGCAATGGACTAGCGGGATGGGGCTCCTACGAGCAGTACTTC. Combining the CDR3 with reference TRBV19 and TRBJ2-7 gives the whole variable domain DGGITQSPKYLFRKEGQNVTLSCEQNLNHDAMYWYRQDPGQGLRLIYYSQIVNDFQKGDIAEGYSVSREKKESFPLTVTSAQKNPTAFYLCASSNGLAGWGSYEQYFGPGTRLTVT.

V is TRBV5-1 and J is TRBJ2-7; D is tentatively TRBD1 or TRBD2 (6 bases each). V was clipped by 7 bases and J by 5 bases, with 13 bases between them. The CDR3 is 12 residues long. Germline CDR1 and CDR2: SGHRS and YFSETQ. The CDR3, as DNA: TGCGCCAGCCGCCTGGGGGGCCACGAGCAGTACTTC. Protein sequence: CASRLGGHEQYF.

In this sample, this clone turned up once. The chain links TRBV19 to TRBJ1-1, with D possibly being TRBD1 (5 bases). In germline, CDR1 is LNHDA, CDR2 SQIVND (reference sequence). The CDR3 loop spans 16 amino acids. Trimming removed 0 bases at V and 5 bases at J, with 16 bases between. DNA of the CDR3: TGTGCCAGTAGTATAGATACGCCCAGGGCTCGAACTGAAGCTTTCTTT. As protein: CASSIDTPRARTEAFF.

This clone was counted only a few times. At one boundary the junction diverges from the germline segment, which might be a read error. V usage is TRBV9 and J usage is TRBJ2-2, with 8 bases matching TRBD2. The CDR3 is 15 amino acids. The germline V gene has CDR1 SGDLS and CDR2 YYNGEE. The CDR3 nucleotides read TGTGCCAGCGGCGTTCGGGGGGGGACCCCCGGGGAGCTGTTTTTT. Residues: CASGVRGGTPGELFF.

As to this clone: An end of the junction differs from the germline gene, which may be a read error. The rearrangement uses TRBV2 and TRBJ1-1, with 7 bases aligning to TRBD1. Germline V lookup: CDR1 SNHLY, CDR2 FYNNEI. This CDR3 is 13 amino acids long. CDR3 amino acids: CASTQGYATKAFF. As DNA, the CDR3 is TGTGCCAGCACACAGGGGTACGCCACTAAAGCTTTCTTT.

This clone was seen more than once but under ten times. The chain couples TRBV7-3 to TRBJ2-7, with 10 bases aligning to TRBD1. This CDR3 has 14 residues. Germline-derived CDR1 and CDR2 are SGHTA and FQGTGA. V was pared by 4 bases and J by 3 bases, with 3 bases of the junction left unmatched. CDR3 nucleotide sequence: TGTGCCAGCAGCTCTGGGACAGGGGACTACGAGCAGTACTTC. Translated: CASSSGTGDYEQYF.

The rearrangement links TRBV4-1 to TRBJ1-2; 9 bases match TRBD1. V gave up 1 base and J gave up 6 bases; unmatched junction bases: 9. This CDR3 is built from 16 residues. Germline CDR1 reads MGHRA; CDR2 reads YSYEKL. In DNA, the CDR3 is TGCGCCAGCAGCCAAGGAATAGGGACAGGGAGCAATGGCTACACCTTC. Translated: CASSQGIGTGSNGYTF.

The chain combines TRBV10-1 with TRBJ2-3, with D unclear. Germline V CDR1 and CDR2: WNHNN, SYGVQD (reference sequence). This CDR3 is built from 15 residues. Trimming left V 5 bases short and J 2 bases short, with 14 bases between. CDR3 in DNA: TGCGCCAGCAGTACTGGAGAACCATCCACAGATACGCAGTATTTT. Residues: CASSTGEPSTDTQYF.

The rearrangement joins TRBV5-4 to TRBJ2-7, with D possibly being TRBD1 (5 bases). Trimming took off 2 bases at V and 0 bases at J, with 6 bases between the two ends. The CDR3 has 13 residues. Germline CDR1 SGHNT, CDR2 YYREEE (reference sequence). The CDR3, as DNA: TGTGCCAGCAGCTTCAGGGCCTCCTACGAGCAGTACTTC. It encodes CASSFRASYEQYF. Based on the CDR3 plus reference TRBV5-4 and TRBJ2-7, the full variable domain is ETGVTQSPTHLIKTRGQQVTLRCSSQSGHNTVSWYQQALGQGPQFIFQYYREEENGRGNFPPRFSGLQFPNYSSELNVNALELDDSALYLCASSFRASYEQYFGPGTRLTVT.

The chain recombines TRBV28 with TRBJ1-2; D is ambiguous. V was clipped by 5 bases and J by 4 bases, with 17 bases between them. The CDR3 length is 15 residues. Germline V lookup: CDR1 MDHEN, CDR2 SYDVKM. The CDR3, as DNA: TGTGCCAGCAGTGAGGTGACGTCTAAAACCTATGGCTACACCTTC. Protein: CASSEVTSKTYGYTF.

The rearrangement joins TRBV6-4 to TRBJ2-2, with D perhaps matching TRBD1 (6 bases). The V gene's germline CDR1 is MRHNA and CDR2 SNTAGT. V lost 5 bases to trimming and J lost 1 base, with 23 bases between them. The CDR3 contains 19 residues. Here the CDR3 reads CASSWVTGLDFLNTGELFF. CDR3 nucleotide sequence: TGTGCCAGCAGTTGGGTTACAGGGCTCGACTTCTTGAACACCGGGGAGCTGTTTTTT.